This entry lists 9 T cell receptor beta chains sequenced from one sample in a study of CD4 T cells in relation to SARS-CoV-2 and coronaviruses. Antigen specificity for these receptors is unknown. The unexposed donors gave CD4+ T cells in about 2010-2018, prior to COVID-19. Isolation of CD4+ T cells took place after about eleven days in culture. Profiled with immunoSEQ multiplex PCR; TCRdb holds only in-frame clones, not every one. This sample has about 26,000 clones, with roughly 82% found just once. The sequenced sample was CD4+ T cells from PBMCs, cultured in vitro. These receptors were taken from a human donor in good health.

This clone showed up just once. This chain links TRBV5-6 with TRBJ1-2; D is unresolved. Per germline, CDR1 SGHDT and CDR2 YYEEEE. The germline V and J ends were trimmed by 2 bases and 2 bases, with 7 bases remaining between them. The CDR3 length is 13 residues. As DNA, the CDR3 is TGTGCCAGCAGCTTTAGAGGCAACTATGGCTACACCTTC. Residues: CASSFRGNYGYTF.

This chain uses TRBV5-1 with TRBJ2-3; TRBD2 agrees at 9 bases. Germline-derived CDR1 and CDR2 are SGHRS and YFSETQ. The CDR3 length is 15 residues. V lost 2 bases, J lost 6 bases, and 7 bases stayed unmatched. CDR3 residues: CASSFSGGLRDTQYF. Written as DNA, the CDR3 is TGCGCCAGCAGCTTTAGCGGGGGCTTAAGGGATACGCAGTATTTT.

This clone has a handful of counts. The chain uses TRBV6-5 and TRBJ1-1, with a possible D match to TRBD1 (6 bases). The CDR3 consists of 14 residues. The germline V and J ends were trimmed by 6 bases and 0 bases, with 11 bases remaining between them. Germline values: CDR1 MNHEY, CDR2 SVGAGI. The chain's CDR3 is CASRIGQMNTEAFF. DNA for the CDR3: TGTGCCAGCAGGATAGGACAGATGAACACTGAAGCTTTCTTT.

This rearrangement joins TRBV7-9 to TRBJ1-4, with unresolved D. Germline CDR1 is SEHNR and CDR2 is FQNEAQ (reference sequence). Trimming took off 5 bases at V and 6 bases at J, with 13 bases between the two ends. CDR3 length equals 14 residues. CDR3 protein: CASSPRLGDEKLFF. The CDR3, as DNA: TGTGCCAGCAGCCCAAGGCTCGGCGATGAAAAACTGTTTTTT. The whole variable domain, remainder taken from reference TRBV7-9 and TRBJ1-4, is DTGVSQNPRHKITKRGQNVTFRCDPISEHNRLYWYRQTLGQGPEFLTYFQNEAQLEKSRLLSDRFSAERPKGSFSTLEIQRTEQGDSAMYLCASSPRLGDEKLFFGSGTQLSVL.

The chain combines TRBV6-6 with TRBJ2-3; D may match TRBD1 or TRBD2 (6 bases each). V was clipped by 7 bases and J by 2 bases, with 13 bases between them. This CDR3 has 14 residues. Germline CDR1 and CDR2: MNHNY and SVGAGI (reference sequence). CDR3 region: CASTTGAFTDTQYF. CDR3 nucleotide sequence: TGTGCCAGCACTACGGGGGCATTCACAGATACGCAGTATTTT.

This clone was counted a single time. V gene TRBV11-2 combines with J gene TRBJ1-2; D not resolved. Germline V gives CDR1 SGHAT, CDR2 FQNNGV. CDR3 length: 12 amino acids. Trimming pared 4 bases from V and 8 bases from J, leaving 11 bases between. CDR3 sequence: CASSSASFGYTF. The CDR3 DNA reads as TGTGCCAGCAGCTCCGCCTCGTTCGGCTACACCTTC.

The chain has TRBV7-2 and TRBJ1-1, with 7 bases aligning to TRBD1. V shed 5 bases, J shed 3 bases, and the junction held 15 bases outside the gene matches. The CDR3 has 17 amino acids. Germline V gives CDR1 SGHTA, CDR2 FQGNSA. CDR3 DNA sequence: TGTGCCAGCAGCCCAAGGGGAGGGGGCGCGATAGACACTGAAGCTTTCTTT. Its protein is CASSPRGGGAIDTEAFF. Drawing the rest from reference TRBV7-2 and TRBJ1-1, the complete variable domain is GAGVSQSPSNKVTEKGKDVELRCDPISGHTALYWYRQSLGQGLEFLIYFQGNSAPDKSGLPSDRFSAERTGGSVSTLTIQRTQQEDSAVYLCASSPRGGGAIDTEAFFGQGTRLTVV.

The sample holds one count of this clone. V and J are TRBV19 and TRBJ2-1; D is perhaps TRBD1 (6 bases). This CDR3 contains 14 residues. Trimming shortened V by 3 bases and J by 2 bases, and 8 bases separated the two germline ends. Germline V gene sequence: CDR1 LNHDA, CDR2 SQIVND (reference sequence). The CDR3 DNA follows: TGTGCCAGTAGTATCCGGACAGCCTACAATGAGCAGTTCTTC. The encoded protein is CASSIRTAYNEQFF.

This sequence joins TRBV7-2 and TRBJ1-6; no reliable D call. V shed 3 bases and J shed 7 bases, with 13 bases lying between them. This CDR3 is 15 amino acids long. Germline-derived CDR1 and CDR2 are SGHTA and FQGNSA. The CDR3 DNA sequence: TGTGCCAGCAGCTTTATGATAGACGCGAATTCACCCCTCCACTTT. Amino acids: CASSFMIDANSPLHF.